Below are 15 T cell receptor beta chains sequenced from a single sample in a study of cytomegalovirus exposure and HLA in healthy donors. In the PCR, 60 Vbeta and 13 Jbeta primers were used. Assay: immunoSEQ multiplex PCR; the TCRdb copy retains only in-frame clones and omits some. The data show approximately 70,000 clones, about 80% seen once. Sample: PBMCs. These receptors were taken from a man between 45 and 60 years old in good health and CMV-seronegative.

This sequence joins TRBV9 and TRBJ1-4; D unclear. Germline V lookup: CDR1 SGDLS, CDR2 YYNGEE. The CDR3 runs 14 residues. V was trimmed by 0 bases and J by 5 bases, leaving 8 bases between them. The CDR3 loop reads CASSVEGGNEKLFF. The CDR3 DNA sequence: TGTGCCAGCAGCGTAGAAGGAGGGAATGAAAAACTGTTTTTT.

The gene calls are TRBV19 and TRBJ2-1; TRBD2 matches at 8 bases. This CDR3 comprises 16 residues. Trimming cost V 4 bases and J 4 bases; bases outside gene matches: 9. Germline V gene lookup returns CDR1 LNHDA and CDR2 SQIVND (reference sequence). The CDR3: CASSNLLAAGYNEQFF. The CDR3 region has the DNA TGTGCCAGTAGTAACCTACTAGCGGCGGGTTACAATGAGCAGTTCTTC.

The chain links TRBV19 to TRBJ2-1; D is perhaps TRBD2 (6 bases). The V gene's germline CDR1 is LNHDA and CDR2 SQIVND (reference sequence). This CDR3 has 15 residues. The V and J ends lost 5 bases and 0 bases respectively, with 11 bases between them. CDR3 nucleotides: TGTGCCAGTAGTGTCGACGGGAGCTCCTACAATGAGCAGTTCTTC. Its protein is CASSVDGSSYNEQFF.

The chain uses TRBV5-4 and TRBJ2-7; TRBD2 matches at 10 bases. The germline CDR1 and CDR2 sequences are SGHNT and YYREEE (reference sequence). V shed 6 bases, J shed 5 bases, and the junction held 8 bases outside the gene matches. CDR3 length: 14 amino acids. The CDR3 here is CASTRAGLANEQYF. DNA of the CDR3: TGTGCCAGCACCAGGGCGGGACTAGCGAACGAGCAGTACTTC.

This clone came up once. The chain uses TRBV28 and TRBJ1-1; D is undetermined. Germline V gives CDR1 MDHEN, CDR2 SYDVKM. This CDR3 contains 11 residues. V shed 5 bases and J shed 6 bases, with 7 bases lying between them. This chain's CDR3 is CASSQRAEAFF. The CDR3 coding sequence is TGTGCCAGCAGTCAGAGGGCTGAAGCTTTCTTT.

This chain links TRBV5-4 with TRBJ2-7; tentative D call: TRBD2 (7 bases). The ends were cut back, 4 bases at V and 5 bases at J, with 16 bases in the middle. Germline values: CDR1 SGHNT, CDR2 YYREEE (reference sequence). This CDR3 comprises 14 residues. In nucleotides, the CDR3 is TGTGCCAGCAGCAGCCCGGGGGGCCCCGACGAGCAGTACTTC. Its translation: CASSSPGGPDEQYF. Looking up the rest from reference TRBV5-4 and TRBJ2-7 gives the full variable domain: ETGVTQSPTHLIKTRGQQVTLRCSSQSGHNTVSWYQQALGQGPQFIFQYYREEENGRGNFPPRFSGLQFPNYSSELNVNALELDDSALYLCASSSPGGPDEQYFGPGTRLTVT.

The V and J genes are TRBV5-4 and TRBJ2-7; D may be TRBD1 (6 bases). The CDR3 consists of 15 residues. Per germline, CDR1 SGHNT and CDR2 YYREEE (reference sequence). V lost 3 bases and J 4 bases, leaving 17 bases between the germline ends. The CDR3, as DNA: TGTGCCAGCAGCTCCCGGGACAAAGCCGGGTACGAGCAGTACTTC. The encoded protein is CASSSRDKAGYEQYF.

As for this clone: One junction end does not reproduce the germline sequence, and a read error may be involved. The rearrangement links TRBV7-9 to TRBJ2-7; no clear D. The CDR3 is made up of 13 amino acids. Germline CDR1 is SEHNR and CDR2 is FQNEAQ (reference sequence). CDR3 protein: CSSSLFISYEQYF. The CDR3 DNA follows: TGTTCCAGCAGCTTATTCATCTCCTACGAGCAGTACTTC.

This chain links TRBV5-6 with TRBJ2-2, with a possible D match to TRBD1 (5 bases). The V end was cut by 0 bases, the J end by 1 base, with 10 bases between. This CDR3 region has 16 residues. The germline V gene encodes CDR1 SGHDT and CDR2 YYEEEE. The CDR3 nucleotides are TGTGCCAGCAGCTTGGGACAGCTGAAGAACACCGGGGAGCTGTTTTTT. Translation: CASSLGQLKNTGELFF. The full variable domain, rest sourced from reference TRBV5-6 and TRBJ2-2, is DAGVTQSPTHLIKTRGQQVTLRCSPKSGHDTVSWYQQALGQGPQFIFQYYEEEERQRGNFPDRFSGHQFPNYSSELNVNALLLGDSALYLCASSLGQLKNTGELFFGEGSRLTVL.

This rearrangement joins TRBV7-9 to TRBJ1-2; D unclear. Germline V gives CDR1 SEHNR, CDR2 FQNEAQ (reference sequence). V was shortened by 1 base and J by 8 bases, with 8 bases between the two germline ends. The length of the CDR3 is 12 residues. This chain's CDR3 is CASSLGGGGYTF. DNA of the CDR3: TGTGCCAGCAGCTTAGGAGGAGGCGGCTACACCTTC. Together with reference TRBV7-9 and TRBJ1-2, the CDR3 gives the full variable domain: DTGVSQNPRHKITKRGQNVTFRCDPISEHNRLYWYRQTLGQGPEFLTYFQNEAQLEKSRLLSDRFSAERPKGSFSTLEIQRTEQGDSAMYLCASSLGGGGYTFGSGTRLTVV.

The rearrangement links TRBV18 to TRBJ1-4; weak D call: TRBD1 (5 bases). V lost 8 bases, J lost 5 bases, and 12 bases lay in between. CDR1 is KGHSH and CDR2 is LQKENI in the germline V gene. The CDR3 covers 13 residues. The CDR3 loop reads CASAGGANEKLFF. Here the CDR3 DNA reads TGTGCCAGCGCAGGAGGGGCGAATGAAAAACTGTTTTTT.

This clone was seen a few times. V is TRBV10-3 and J is TRBJ2-7; TRBD1 aligns across 7 bases. Trimming took 4 bases from V and 1 from J; bases not matched to a gene: 10. Germline V CDR1 and CDR2: ENHRY, SYGVKD. The CDR3 is 16 amino acids. The CDR3 DNA reads TGTGCCATCAGTGGAGGGGACAGTTCCGTTTCCTACGAGCAGTACTTC. Translation gives CAISGGDSSVSYEQYF.

This chain uses TRBV19 with TRBJ1-1; D is ambiguous. The germline V and J ends were trimmed by 1 base and 1 base, with 10 bases remaining between them. This CDR3 comprises 15 residues. Germline values: CDR1 LNHDA, CDR2 SQIVND (reference sequence). The CDR3 here is CASSIARRANTEAFF. Written as DNA, the CDR3 is TGTGCCAGTAGTATAGCCAGGAGGGCGAACACTGAAGCTTTCTTT.

V usage is TRBV5-1 and J usage is TRBJ1-1, with D hard to call. V lost 0 bases and J lost 0, with 6 bases in between. There are 14 residues in the CDR3. CDR1 and CDR2 (germline): SGHRS, YFSETQ. The CDR3 here is CASSLVSMNTEAFF. CDR3 sequence (DNA): TGCGCCAGCAGCTTGGTTAGTATGAACACTGAAGCTTTCTTT.

The chain is built from TRBV9 and TRBJ2-1, with 10 bases aligning to TRBD1. The CDR3 is 17 residues long. Germline CDR1 SGDLS, CDR2 YYNGEE. With V trimmed by 0 bases and J by 6 bases, 9 bases remained unmatched. The CDR3 protein is CASSVGGRDRGPNEQFF. CDR3 coding DNA: TGTGCCAGCAGCGTAGGGGGGAGGGACAGGGGTCCCAATGAGCAGTTCTTC.